The subject of this entry is one TCR beta chain. The CDR3 is made up of 15 amino acids. V shed 2 bases and J shed 3 bases, with 12 bases lying between them. Germline V lookup: CDR1 SGHDN, CDR2 FVKESK. The protocol was immunoSEQ multiplex PCR, while the TCRdb copy is restricted to in-frame clones and leaves out a portion. Found here are 93,000 or so clones, 84% of them singletons; the top ten hold approximately 3%. Thawed unstimulated PBMCs were FACS-sorted by CD3, CD4 and CD8 into two populations. This sample is part of a study of T cell clones after liver transplantation. Source: CD4+ T cells from blood, taken around 44 months after liver transplant. The source is a human patient who received a liver transplant. These T cells may partly come from the graft donor. The genes are TRBV14 and TRBJ2-3; maybe TRBD1 (6 bases). This CDR3 is CASSQWGHRTDTQYF. The CDR3, as DNA: TGTGCCAGCAGCCAATGGGGACACCGGACAGATACGCAGTATTTT.